What follows is one T cell receptor (beta chain) and its context. The CDR3 sequence is 17 residues long. V lost 2 bases to trimming and J lost 1 base, with 17 bases between them. Looked up from germline, CDR1 is MGHDK and CDR2 is SYGVNS. These data come from a study of shared clonotypes between healthy human individuals. Method: immunoSEQ multiplex PCR; TCRdb's copy keeps in-frame clones and lacks some. The sample consists of roughly 590,000 clones, around 95% of them appearing once. Only CD45RO-negative cells positively selected for CCR7 counted as naive CD8 cells, so terminally differentiated effector memory CD45RA+ cells were excluded. Every donor was a Caucasian adult from Nashville, Tennessee.

The clonotype was recovered from a woman aged 25 to 45 in good health. The rearrangement uses TRBV25-1 and TRBJ2-5; the D gene could be TRBD1 or TRBD2 (5 bases each). The sequenced sample consisted of naive CD8+ T cells sorted from blood. CDR3 DNA: TGTGCCAGCAGTGAAAGTGGGACCCGAACATCCCAAGAGACCCAGTACTTC. Translated, it gives CASSESGTRTSQETQYF.